This T cell receptor (beta chain) comes out of a study of blood T cell repertoires in COVID-19. Study-level information: T cells, B-cell-depleted T cells, or PBMCs provided the cDNA or gDNA that served as material.

TCRdb's copy holds only in-frame clones and misses some; the assay was immunoSEQ multiplex PCR. This sample carries more than 200,000 clones, about 81% of them seen once, and the ten largest clones take around 8%. V dropped 5 bases and J dropped 2 bases, with 12 bases sitting between them. The CDR3 sequence is 14 residues long. Germline V gene data show CDR1 as SEHNR and CDR2 as FQNEAQ (reference sequence). This receptor was obtained from a woman older than 75 with COVID-19, enrolled during active disease. This chain uses TRBV7-9 with TRBJ1-2; D may be TRBD1 (5 bases). Sample: peripheral blood. The CDR3 loop is CASSQGTGNYGYTF. The DNA for the CDR3 is TGTGCCAGCAGCCAAGGCACAGGCAACTATGGCTACACCTTC.